The T cell receptor (beta chain) described here comes from a study of T cell responses to AZD1222 COVID-19 vaccine. Some clones are missing from TCRdb's copy, which holds only in-frame ones; the method was immunoSEQ multiplex PCR. The data hold about 140,000 clones, with about 90% observed a single time. Germline CDR1 and CDR2: GTSNPN and SVGIG (reference sequence). The CDR3 has 16 residues. Trimming removed 2 bases from V and 0 bases from J, with 11 bases in between. The material sequenced was peripheral blood, taken on day 0 of AZD1222 vaccination. The TCR sequence derives from an adult in good health. The chain joins TRBV30 to TRBJ2-6; D may be TRBD2 (6 bases). The CDR3 coding sequence is TGTGCCTGGAGTCCCTCGGGAGTCTCTGGGGCCAACGTCCTGACTTTC. It encodes CAWSPSGVSGANVLTF.